This record covers a single T cell receptor (beta chain). What it binds is not known. TCRdb re-called the RT-PCR reads through MiXCR, storing one row per CDR3 protein. The table shows some 550,000 distinct CDR3 sequences, with roughly 25% occurring only once. This sample stems from a study of response to subunit inactivated influenza vaccine. This CDR3 contains 19 residues. After removal of 0 bases from V and 9 bases from J, the junction contained 16 bases not matched to a gene. Germline assignment: CDR1 SGHAT and CDR2 FQNNGV. Regarding the study as a whole: Few new T cells, the authors suggested, are recruited by each seasonal influenza vaccination.

These same data were also listed under a study on T cells expressing NK-cell markers. From that study: TCR beta cDNA was generated via 5'RACE template switching incorporating UMIs. With respect to HCMV, most of the eight sequenced donors were seropositive, and one was seronegative. Dominant NKG2C+ clonotypes accounted for roughly 1.0-7.0% of CD8+ T cells in more than 5 donors. There remained a lack of clarity about HCMV specificity of expanded NKG2C+ T cell clones.

This chain links TRBV11-2 with TRBJ2-1; 11 bases are a match to TRBD2. The sequenced sample was CD4+ T cells sorted from PBMCs, obtained 11 to 12 days after vaccination. The TCR was taken from a man aged 50 to 60 who received an inactivated influenza vaccine. CDR3: CASSLELAGDPRGDGEQFF. Here the CDR3 DNA reads TGTGCCAGCAGCTTAGAACTAGCGGGAGACCCCCGGGGAGACGGTGAGCAGTTCTTC.